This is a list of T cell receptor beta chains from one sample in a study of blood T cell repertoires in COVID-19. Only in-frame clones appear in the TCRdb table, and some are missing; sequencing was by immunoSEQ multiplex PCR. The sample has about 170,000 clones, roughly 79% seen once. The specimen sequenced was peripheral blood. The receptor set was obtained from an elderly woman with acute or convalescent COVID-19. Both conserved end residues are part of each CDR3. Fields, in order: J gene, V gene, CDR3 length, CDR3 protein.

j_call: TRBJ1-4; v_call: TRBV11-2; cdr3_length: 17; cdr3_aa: CASSLSAGTGPNEKLFF
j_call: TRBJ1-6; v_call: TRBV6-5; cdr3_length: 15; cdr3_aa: CASSNRELGNSPLHF
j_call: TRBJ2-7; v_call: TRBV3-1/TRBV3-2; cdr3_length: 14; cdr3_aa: CASSNRGRRWEQYF
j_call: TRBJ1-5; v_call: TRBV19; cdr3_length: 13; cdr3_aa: CATTGHRNQPQHF
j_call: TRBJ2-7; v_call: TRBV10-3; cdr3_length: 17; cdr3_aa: CAISAGGTEAFSYEQYF
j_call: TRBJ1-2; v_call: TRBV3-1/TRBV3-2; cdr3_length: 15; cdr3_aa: CASSQTSGSPWGYTF
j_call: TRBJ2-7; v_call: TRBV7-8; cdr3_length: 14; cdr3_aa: CASSPGGSIDEQYF
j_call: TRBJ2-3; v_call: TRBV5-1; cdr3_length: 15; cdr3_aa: CASSLDPSATDTQYF
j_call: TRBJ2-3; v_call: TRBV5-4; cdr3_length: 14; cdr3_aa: CASSFQGSTDTQYF
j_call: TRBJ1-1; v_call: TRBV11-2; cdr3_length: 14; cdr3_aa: CASSLHDSNTEAFF
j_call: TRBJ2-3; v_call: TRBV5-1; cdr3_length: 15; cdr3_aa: CASSLASGRPDTQYF
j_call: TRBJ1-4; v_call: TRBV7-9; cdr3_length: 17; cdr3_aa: CASSFQARRGWNEKLFF
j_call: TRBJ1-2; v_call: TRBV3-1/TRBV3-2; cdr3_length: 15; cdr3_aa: CASSHDRGRGYGYTF
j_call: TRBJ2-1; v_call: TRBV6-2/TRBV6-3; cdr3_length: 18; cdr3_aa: CASSYGTSGISLRDEQFF
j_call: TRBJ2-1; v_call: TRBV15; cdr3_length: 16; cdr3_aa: CATSRGASGSYNEQFF
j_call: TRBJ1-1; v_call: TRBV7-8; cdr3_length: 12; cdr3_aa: CASSKGGTEAFF
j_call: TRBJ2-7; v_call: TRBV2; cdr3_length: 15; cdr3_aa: CASSEGGGRAGEQYF
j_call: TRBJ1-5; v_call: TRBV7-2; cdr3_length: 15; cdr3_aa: CASSLPSGGNQPQHF
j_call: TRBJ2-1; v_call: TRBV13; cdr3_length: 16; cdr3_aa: CASSRLLAGGGNEQFF
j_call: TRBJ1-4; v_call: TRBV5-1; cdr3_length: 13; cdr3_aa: CASSETFNEKLFF
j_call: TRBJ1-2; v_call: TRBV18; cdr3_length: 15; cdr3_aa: CASSPTTGIDYGYTF
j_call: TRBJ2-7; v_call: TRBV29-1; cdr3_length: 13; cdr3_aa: CSVDTDRGYEQYF
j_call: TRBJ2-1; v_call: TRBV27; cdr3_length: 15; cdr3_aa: CASSFVPLPTNEQFF
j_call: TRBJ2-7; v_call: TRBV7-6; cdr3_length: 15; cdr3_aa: CASSVGTSGSYEQYF
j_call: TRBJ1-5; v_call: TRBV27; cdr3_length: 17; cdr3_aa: CASSLRLGGDSNQPQHF
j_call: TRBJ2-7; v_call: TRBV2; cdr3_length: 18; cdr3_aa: CASGGQGAALLPTYEQYF
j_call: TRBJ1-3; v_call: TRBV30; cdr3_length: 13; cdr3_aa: CAWKWGNGNTIYF
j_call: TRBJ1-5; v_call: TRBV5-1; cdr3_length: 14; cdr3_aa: CASSMTGGDQPQHF
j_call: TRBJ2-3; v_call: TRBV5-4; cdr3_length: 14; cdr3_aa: CASSLGREVDTQYF
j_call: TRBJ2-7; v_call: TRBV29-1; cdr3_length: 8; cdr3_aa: CINYEQYF
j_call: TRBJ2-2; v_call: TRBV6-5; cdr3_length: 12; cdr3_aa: CASTRGTGELFF
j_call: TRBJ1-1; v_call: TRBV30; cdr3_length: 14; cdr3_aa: CAWRLLAMDTEAFF
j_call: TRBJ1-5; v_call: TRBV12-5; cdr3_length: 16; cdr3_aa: CASGLIVGGRGPIQHF
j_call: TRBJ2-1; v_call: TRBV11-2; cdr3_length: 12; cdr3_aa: CASSLIATEQFF
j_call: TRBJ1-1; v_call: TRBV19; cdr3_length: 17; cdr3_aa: CASSILPGQGLNTEAFF
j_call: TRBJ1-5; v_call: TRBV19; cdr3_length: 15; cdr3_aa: CASSNVLPVNQPQHF
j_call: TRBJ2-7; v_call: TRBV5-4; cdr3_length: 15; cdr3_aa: CASSLPGYSVYEQYF
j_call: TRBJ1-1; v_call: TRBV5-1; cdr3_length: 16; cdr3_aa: CASSLRTGEGNTEAFF
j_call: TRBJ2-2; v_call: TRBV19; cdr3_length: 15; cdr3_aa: CASNSGRLNTGELFF
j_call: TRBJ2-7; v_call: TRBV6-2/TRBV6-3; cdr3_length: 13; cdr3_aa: CASSYTRVYEQYF
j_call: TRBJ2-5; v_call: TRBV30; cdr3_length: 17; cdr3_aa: CARKIPPGLAGGETQYF
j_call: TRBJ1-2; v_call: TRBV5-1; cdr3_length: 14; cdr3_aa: CASSWTGANYGYTF
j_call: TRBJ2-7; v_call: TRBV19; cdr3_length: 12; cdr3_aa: CATGQGPYEQYF
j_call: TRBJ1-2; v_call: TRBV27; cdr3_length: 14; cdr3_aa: CASSLSTGNYGYTF
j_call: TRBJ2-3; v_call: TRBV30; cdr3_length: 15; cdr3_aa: CAWSVGAGGADTQYF
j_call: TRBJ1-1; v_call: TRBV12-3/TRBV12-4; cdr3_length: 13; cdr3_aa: CASCQRENTEAFF
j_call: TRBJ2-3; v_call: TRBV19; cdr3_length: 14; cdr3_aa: CASSIRRPTDTQYF
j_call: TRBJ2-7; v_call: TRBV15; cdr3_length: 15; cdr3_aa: CATSIVRGGIYEQYF
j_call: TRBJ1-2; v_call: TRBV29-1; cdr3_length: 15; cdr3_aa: CSVEDFSQGYSGYTF
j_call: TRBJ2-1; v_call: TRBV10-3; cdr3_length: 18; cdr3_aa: CAISEPYYQREGTNEQFF
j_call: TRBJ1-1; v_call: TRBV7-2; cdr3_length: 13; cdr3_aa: CASSFLVNTEAFF
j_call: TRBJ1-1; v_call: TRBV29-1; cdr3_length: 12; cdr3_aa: CSVGDRGGEAFF
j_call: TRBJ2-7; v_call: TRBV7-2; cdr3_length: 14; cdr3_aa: CASSLVTASYEQYF
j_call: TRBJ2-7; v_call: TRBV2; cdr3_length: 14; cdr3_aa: CASRGEQGAREQYF
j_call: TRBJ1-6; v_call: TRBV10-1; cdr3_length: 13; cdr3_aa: CASSESTDSPLHF
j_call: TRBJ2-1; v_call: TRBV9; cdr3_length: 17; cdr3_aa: CASSYSTLPSRYNEQFF
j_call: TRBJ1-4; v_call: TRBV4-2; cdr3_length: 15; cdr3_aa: CASSQKLEQGQKLFF